The clone carrying this TCR beta chain was picked up many times. The authors built TCR beta libraries using iRepertoire HTBI primers and Arm-PCR of CDR3 regions. TCRdb reanalysed the multiplex PCR reads using MiXCR and keeps one entry per CDR3 protein. The sample holds about 300,000 distinct CDR3 sequences, over 15% seen once. Trimming shortened V by 1 base and J by 5 bases, and 15 bases separated the two germline ends. This CDR3 is 16 amino acids long. Germline values: CDR1 SGHNT, CDR2 YENEEA. This record comes from a study of regulatory T cells in long-lasting Graves disease. Sample time point: newly diagnosed GD, antithyroid drugs for less than 3 months. The TCR library was prepared using RNA isolated from PBMCs. As collected, the peripheral blood samples measured 7.5 to 9 milliliters each and went into EDTA tubes.

This sequence joins TRBV11-3 and TRBJ2-1; D is perhaps TRBD2 (5 bases). The sequenced sample was peripheral blood mononuclear cells (PBMCs), obtained at new diagnosis, from a patient treated with antithyroid drugs. This TCR was sampled from a female donor with Graves disease. The CDR3 spells CASSLAQAAPHNEQFF. The CDR3 coding sequence is TGTGCCAGCAGCTTAGCTCAAGCGGCCCCCCACAATGAGCAGTTCTTC.